This TCR beta chain is drawn from a study of Ad26.COV2.S vaccination and SARS-CoV-2 variants. Study as a whole: By the intramuscular route, Ad26.COV2.S was given once, or twice 56 days apart.

This table comes from immunoSEQ multiplex PCR, and its TCRdb copy is limited to in-frame clones, with some not included. Of about 420,000 clones listed, approximately 88% are singletons. A remark on this clone: Antigen: not known.

The CDR3 consists of 15 residues. Germline lookup yields CDR1 LNHDA and CDR2 SQIVND (reference sequence). V gave up 1 base and J gave up 4 bases; unmatched junction bases: 6. Study observations and caveats: Quantification of TCR breadth and depth may have yielded underestimates of total T cell responses. Individuals receiving vaccine had higher spike-specific TCR breadth than placebo recipients did.

Treatment indicated: around 19 received Ad26.COV2.S at low or high dose, single or two shots; about 5 received placebo; per-sample allocation not given. Sampling occurred on day 63 after the first vaccine or placebo injection. It was an adult aged 18-55 years in Boston who was the donor. This TCR was recovered from a person between 18 and 65 years old who received the Ad26.COV2.S COVID-19 vaccine or a placebo. The sequences come from peripheral blood, collected in a trial of Ad26.COV2.S vaccine versus placebo. The rearrangement uses TRBV19 and TRBJ2-7; TRBD2 matches 8 bases. The CDR3: CASSIAAGTSYEQYF. The DNA of the CDR3 is TGTGCCAGTAGTATAGCGGCGGGGACTAGTTACGAGCAGTACTTC.